The clone carrying this T cell receptor (beta chain) was counted only a few times. The TCR library protocol was used to attach unique molecular identifiers. These identifiers were attached to individual cDNA molecules. MiXCR, applied by TCRdb to the 5' RACE reads, yields one record per CDR3 protein. Of approximately 71,000 distinct CDR3 sequences in the sample, 9% to 15% were seen once. The data derive from a study of early T cells in non-severe SARS-CoV-2 infection. This TCR was recovered from an adult who was a healthcare worker with PCR-confirmed SARS-CoV-2 infection or an uninfected control (not recorded which). Material for sequencing was whole blood.

The CDR3 is CASSFARDTGELFF. CDR3 DNA sequence: TGCGCCAGCAGCTTCGCGCGAGACACCGGGGAGCTGTTTTTT. The chain couples TRBV5-1 to TRBJ2-2; no reliable D call. The CDR3 contains 14 residues. Trimming took 2 bases from V and 3 from J, leaving 8 bases between them. Per the germline V gene, CDR1 is SGHRS and CDR2 is YFSETQ.